The next 2 T cell receptor beta chains were all read from a single sample in a study of cytomegalovirus exposure and HLA in healthy donors (dated by TCRdb to between 2016 and 2019). The method behind the library was the immunoSEQ multiplex PCR assay. The multiplex PCR relied on a mix of 60 forward primers for TCR Vbeta segments and 13 reverse primers for TCR Jbeta segments. The clones in this table, taken by TCRdb from immuneACCESS, are in-frame only. Not every clone is retained; where verified, under half of the shortfall comes from an unresolved V gene, and the cause of the rest is unknown. Here the sample has roughly 180,000 clones; approximately 81% occur a single time. The top ten hold less than 3% of the sample. The sample was PBMCs. These receptor sequences come from a female donor in good health and CMV-seronegative.

The chain carries TRBV10-3 and TRBJ1-2; 11 nucleotides agree with TRBD1. The J segment lost 3 bases and the V segment lost 2 bases, leaving 5 bases of the junction unmatched. CDR3 length equals 16 residues. The germline gives CDR1 ENHRY, CDR2 SYGVKD. CDR3 nucleotides: TGTGCCATCAGTGAGGGCGGGGGACAGGGGGACTATGGCTACACCTTC. Protein sequence: CAISEGGGQGDYGYTF.

This chain uses TRBV4-1 with TRBJ1-2; D remains ambiguous. This CDR3 has 15 amino acids. In germline, CDR1 is MGHRA, CDR2 YSYEKL. Trimming took off 0 bases at V and 1 base at J, with 9 bases between the two ends. The CDR3 here is CASSQDVSVNYGYTF. CDR3 in DNA: TGCGCCAGCAGCCAAGATGTTTCCGTTAACTATGGCTACACCTTC.